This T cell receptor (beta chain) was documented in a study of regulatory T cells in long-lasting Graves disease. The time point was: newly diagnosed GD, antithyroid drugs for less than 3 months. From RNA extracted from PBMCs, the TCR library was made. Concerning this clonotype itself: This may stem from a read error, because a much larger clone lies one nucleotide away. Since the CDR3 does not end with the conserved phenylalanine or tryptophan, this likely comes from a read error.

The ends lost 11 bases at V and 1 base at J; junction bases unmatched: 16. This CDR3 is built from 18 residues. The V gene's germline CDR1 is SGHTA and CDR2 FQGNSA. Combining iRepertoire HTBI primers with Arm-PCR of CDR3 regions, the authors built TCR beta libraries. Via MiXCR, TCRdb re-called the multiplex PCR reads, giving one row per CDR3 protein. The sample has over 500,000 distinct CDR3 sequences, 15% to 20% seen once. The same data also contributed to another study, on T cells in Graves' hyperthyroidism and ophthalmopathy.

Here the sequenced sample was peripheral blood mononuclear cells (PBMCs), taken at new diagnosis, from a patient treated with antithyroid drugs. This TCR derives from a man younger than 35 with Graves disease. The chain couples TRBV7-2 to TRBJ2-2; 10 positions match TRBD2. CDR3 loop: CASPGTSVFAGNTGELFL. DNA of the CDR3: TGTGCCTCTCCCGGGACTAGCGTATTCGCGGGGAACACCGGGGAGCTGTTTCTT.